Listed below are T cell receptor beta chains from one sample, sequenced in a study of cytomegalovirus exposure and HLA in healthy donors. Measured with immunoSEQ multiplex PCR; TCRdb has only the in-frame clones, and not every one. The data contain some 150,000 clones, 73% of them seen just once; the ten biggest clones take up under 15%. The sample was PBMCs. The source is a human donor in good health. Each CDR3 is given with its conserved first and last residue. A D gene is named only where the DNA matches it firmly.

V gene	D gene	J gene	CDR3 protein
TRBV5-6	TRBD1	TRBJ2-7	CASSIGTGGYEQYF
TRBV5-6	-	TRBJ1-2	CASSLPHSINYGYTF
TRBV28	-	TRBJ2-5	CASSARTHVTETQYF
TRBV7-9	TRBD2	TRBJ2-1	CASSLRGREENEQFF
TRBV5-1	TRBD1	TRBJ2-7	CASSGTGVFYEQYF
TRBV6-5	-	TRBJ1-1	CASSRPGSPEAFF
TRBV7-2	TRBD2	TRBJ2-5	CASSLALAGVLETQYF
TRBV7-2	-	-	CASSLFGSSYEQYF
TRBV12-5	-	TRBJ2-1	CASGFSRAYNEQFF
TRBV10-3	TRBD1	TRBJ2-5	CAIKGQGEETQYF
TRBV7-8	-	TRBJ2-5	CASSPGRIKKETQYF
TRBV19	-	TRBJ1-1	CATTVNTEAFF
TRBV19	-	TRBJ1-3	CASSIWWLGNTIYF
TRBV19	TRBD1	TRBJ1-2	CASSIGTGGEYGYTF
TRBV14	-	TRBJ2-3	CASSQDFSGDADTQYF
TRBV6-5	-	TRBJ1-1	CASSFRTPNTEAFF
TRBV13	-	TRBJ2-1	CASSSRKGAGYNEQFF
TRBV5-1	TRBD1	TRBJ2-7	CASSKTGATAYEQYF
TRBV7-2	-	TRBJ2-7	CASSPAAIEQYF
TRBV5-6	-	TRBJ2-4	CASSLAASQISDKNIQYF
TRBV5-4	-	TRBJ1-2	CASSSGLPCGYTF
TRBV5-1	TRBD2	TRBJ2-2	CASSSGLGYTGELFF
TRBV28	-	TRBJ2-5	CASSQRGPKEETQYF
TRBV2	-	TRBJ2-2	CASRQRIANTGELFF
TRBV27	TRBD1	TRBJ2-1	CASRKQGAHEQFF
TRBV4-1	-	TRBJ1-1	CASSQDLNTEAFF
TRBV5-1	TRBD2	TRBJ2-3	CASSLAIAGRSLEDTQYF
TRBV9	TRBD2	TRBJ2-3	CASSPGTSGADTQYF
TRBV5-1	-	TRBJ2-7	CASSLGQYYEQYF
TRBV25-1	TRBD2	TRBJ2-2	CASGTSGEWGGELFF
TRBV5-1	-	TRBJ2-3	CASSLMASSTDTQYF
TRBV7-9	TRBD1	TRBJ1-2	CASSPLKGQGYGYTF
TRBV5-1	TRBD2	TRBJ2-5	CASSFGSGGYQETQYF
TRBV15	-	TRBJ2-5	CATRMSGDLQETQYF
TRBV19	-	TRBJ2-4	CASSIRTEEPGVKNIQYF
TRBV23-1	TRBD1	TRBJ1-3	CASSPGTGTGNTIYF
TRBV27	-	TRBJ2-3	CTSSFNGNTDTQYF
TRBV6-6	-	TRBJ1-1	CASSYRSEAFF
TRBV6-1	TRBD1	TRBJ1-1	CASYRGPNTEAFF
TRBV27	-	TRBJ2-6	CASSTRQVPSGANVLTF
TRBV2	-	TRBJ1-2	CANLQLRRLDYGYTF
TRBV15	-	TRBJ1-4	CATSIVRLIANEKLFF